This T cell receptor (beta chain) is drawn from a study of blood T cell repertoires in COVID-19. Per germline, CDR1 SGHDN and CDR2 FVKESK. J gave up 4 bases and V 6 bases, and 4 bases lay outside the gene matches. This CDR3 comprises 13 residues. Measured with immunoSEQ multiplex PCR; TCRdb has only the in-frame clones, and not every one. The data show approximately 220,000 clones, approximately 92% seen once. The receptor was derived from a young woman in a cohort exposed to, infected with or recovered from COVID-19 (not recorded which). The material sequenced was PBMCs or T cells enriched from blood (not recorded which). The V call is TRBV14, the J call TRBJ1-1, with 8 bases aligning to TRBD1. CDR3 loop: CASSSTGGTEAFF. CDR3 bases: TGTGCCAGCAGTTCTACAGGGGGCACTGAAGCTTTCTTT. Complete variable domain (other parts from reference TRBV14 and TRBJ1-1): EAGVTQFPSHSVIEKGQTVTLRCDPISGHDNLYWYRRVMGKEIKFLLHFVKESKQDESGMPNNRFLAERTGGTYSTLKVQPAELEDSGVYFCASSSTGGTEAFFGQGTRLTVV.